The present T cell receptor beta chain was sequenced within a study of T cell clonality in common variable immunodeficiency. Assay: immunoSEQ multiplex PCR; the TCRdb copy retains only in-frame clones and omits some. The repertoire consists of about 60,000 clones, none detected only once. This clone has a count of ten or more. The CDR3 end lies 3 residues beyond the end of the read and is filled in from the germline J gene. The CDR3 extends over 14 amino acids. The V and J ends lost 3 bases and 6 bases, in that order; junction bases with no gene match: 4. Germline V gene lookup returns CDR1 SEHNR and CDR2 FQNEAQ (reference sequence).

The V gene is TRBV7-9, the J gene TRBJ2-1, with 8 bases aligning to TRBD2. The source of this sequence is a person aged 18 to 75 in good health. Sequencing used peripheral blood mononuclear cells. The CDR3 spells CASSFPGTSNEQFF. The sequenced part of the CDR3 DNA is TGTGCCAGCAGCTTTCCCGGGACTAGCAATGAG. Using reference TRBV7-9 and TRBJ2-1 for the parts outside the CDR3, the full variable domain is DTGVSQNPRHKITKRGQNVTFRCDPISEHNRLYWYRQTLGQGPEFLTYFQNEAQLEKSRLLSDRFSAERPKGSFSTLEIQRTEQGDSAMYLCASSFPGTSNEQFFGPGTRLTVL.